The T cell receptor (beta chain) under discussion was sequenced for a study of T cell repertoires in cytomegalovirus infection. The study, taken as a whole, reports: Pooled public TCR beta family frequency picked out CMV carriers with the relevant HLA.

Each CDR3 protein gets one entry after TCRdb re-called the reads with MiXCR. Of some 270,000 distinct CDR3 sequences listed, less than 25% are singletons. Regarding this clonotype: The target antigen is unknown.

Looked up from germline, CDR1 is DFQATT and CDR2 is SNEGSKA (reference sequence). CDR3 length equals 15 residues. J was trimmed by 8 bases and V by 0 bases; bases with no gene match: 9. The chain uses TRBV20-1 and TRBJ2-1; 8 positions agree with TRBD2. The material was cultured PBMCs, obtained from culture after CMV antigen stimulation. The receptor was derived from a human donor in good health (CMV status not recorded). Some clones in this sample may be carry-over from other donors' samples. Here the CDR3 DNA reads TGCAGTGCTAGAGATATGGCGGGACTAGTTCATGAGCAGTTCTTC. It codes for CSARDMAGLVHEQFF.